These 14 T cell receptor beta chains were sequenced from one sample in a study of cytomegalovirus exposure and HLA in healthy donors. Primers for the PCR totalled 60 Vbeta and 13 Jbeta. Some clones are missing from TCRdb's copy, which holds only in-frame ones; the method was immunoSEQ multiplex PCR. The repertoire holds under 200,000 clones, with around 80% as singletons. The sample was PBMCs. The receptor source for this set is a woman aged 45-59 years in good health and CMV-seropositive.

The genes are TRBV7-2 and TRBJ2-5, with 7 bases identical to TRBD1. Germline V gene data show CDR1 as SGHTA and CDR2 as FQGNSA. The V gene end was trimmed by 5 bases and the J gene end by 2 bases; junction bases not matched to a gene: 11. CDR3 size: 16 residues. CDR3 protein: CASSPIAGTVQETQYF. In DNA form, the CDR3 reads TGTGCCAGCAGCCCTATAGCCGGGACAGTGCAAGAGACCCAGTACTTC.

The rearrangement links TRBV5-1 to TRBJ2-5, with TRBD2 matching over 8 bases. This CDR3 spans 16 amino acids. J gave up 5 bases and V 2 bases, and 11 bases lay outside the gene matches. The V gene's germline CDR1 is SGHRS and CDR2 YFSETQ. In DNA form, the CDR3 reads TGCGCCAGCAGCTTACGGGGAGGGACTAGTGAGGAGACCCAGTACTTC. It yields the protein CASSLRGGTSEETQYF.

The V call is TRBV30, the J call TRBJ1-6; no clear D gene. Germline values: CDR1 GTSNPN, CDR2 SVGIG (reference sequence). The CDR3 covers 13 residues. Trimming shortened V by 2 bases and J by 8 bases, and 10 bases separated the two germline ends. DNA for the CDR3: TGTGCCTGGAGTTCACATTTGGATTCACCCCTCCACTTT. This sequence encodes CAWSSHLDSPLHF. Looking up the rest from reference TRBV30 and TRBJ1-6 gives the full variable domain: SQTIHQWPATLVQPVGSPLSLECTVEGTSNPNLYWYRQAAGRGLQLLFYSVGIGQISSEVPQNLSASRPQDRQFILSSKKLLLSDSGFYLCAWSSHLDSPLHFGNGTRLTVT.

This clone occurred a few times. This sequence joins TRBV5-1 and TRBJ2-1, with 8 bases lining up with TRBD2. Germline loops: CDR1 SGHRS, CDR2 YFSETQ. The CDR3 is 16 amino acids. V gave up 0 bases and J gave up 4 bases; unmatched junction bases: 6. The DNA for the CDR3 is TGCGCCAGCAGCTTGGCAGGGACTAGGGGGTACAATGAGCAGTTCTTC. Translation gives CASSLAGTRGYNEQFF.

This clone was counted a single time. The CDR3 sequence: CASYRGRGGRSNQPQHF. Written as DNA, the CDR3 is TGTGCCAGTTACAGGGGGCGCGGAGGGAGGAGCAATCAGCCCCAGCATTTT. The chain employs TRBV19 and TRBJ1-5; 9 nucleotides line up with TRBD1. Germline V gene data show CDR1 as LNHDA and CDR2 as SQIVND (reference sequence). J gave up 1 base and V 8 bases, and 12 bases lay outside the gene matches. CDR3 length: 17 residues.

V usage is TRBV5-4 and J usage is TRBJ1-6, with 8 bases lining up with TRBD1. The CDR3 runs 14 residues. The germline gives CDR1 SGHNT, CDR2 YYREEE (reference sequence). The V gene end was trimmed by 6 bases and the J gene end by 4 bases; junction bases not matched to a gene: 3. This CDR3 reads CASTGQGYNSPLHF. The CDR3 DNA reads TGTGCCAGCACCGGACAGGGTTATAATTCACCCCTCCACTTT.

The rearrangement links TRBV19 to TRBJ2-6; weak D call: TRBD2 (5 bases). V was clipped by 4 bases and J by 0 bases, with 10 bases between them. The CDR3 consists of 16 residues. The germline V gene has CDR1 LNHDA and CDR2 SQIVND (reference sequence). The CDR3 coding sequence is TGTGCCAGTAGTACCGGACTGATCTCTGGGGCCAACGTCCTGACTTTC. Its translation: CASSTGLISGANVLTF. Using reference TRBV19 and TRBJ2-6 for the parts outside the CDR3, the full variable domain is DGGITQSPKYLFRKEGQNVTLSCEQNLNHDAMYWYRQDPGQGLRLIYYSQIVNDFQKGDIAEGYSVSREKKESFPLTVTSAQKNPTAFYLCASSTGLISGANVLTFGAGSRLTVL.

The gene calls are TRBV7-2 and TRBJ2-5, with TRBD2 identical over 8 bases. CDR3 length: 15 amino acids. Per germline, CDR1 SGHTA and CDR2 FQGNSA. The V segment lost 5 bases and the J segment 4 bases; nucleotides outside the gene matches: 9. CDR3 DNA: TGTGCCAGCAGCCTGAGGACTAGCTCGGGAGAGACCCAGTACTTC. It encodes CASSLRTSSGETQYF.

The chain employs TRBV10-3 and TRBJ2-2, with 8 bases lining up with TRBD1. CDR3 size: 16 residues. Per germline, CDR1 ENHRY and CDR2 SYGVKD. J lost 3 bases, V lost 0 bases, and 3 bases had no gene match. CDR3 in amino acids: CAISESGRGHTGELFF. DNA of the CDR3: TGTGCCATCAGTGAGTCAGGCAGGGGGCACACCGGGGAGCTGTTTTTT.

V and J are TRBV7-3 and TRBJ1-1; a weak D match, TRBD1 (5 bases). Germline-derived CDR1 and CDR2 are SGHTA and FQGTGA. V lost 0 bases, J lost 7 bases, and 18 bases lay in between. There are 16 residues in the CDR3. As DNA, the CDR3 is TGTGCCAGCAGCTTAACAGCCAGGGCCAACGCGGTTGAAGCTTTCTTT. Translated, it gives CASSLTARANAVEAFF.

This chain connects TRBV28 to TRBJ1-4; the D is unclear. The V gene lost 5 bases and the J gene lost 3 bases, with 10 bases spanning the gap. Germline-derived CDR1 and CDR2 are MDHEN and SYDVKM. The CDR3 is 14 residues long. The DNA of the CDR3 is TGTGCCAGCAGTACACAGACGCCTAATGAAAAACTGTTTTTT. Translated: CASSTQTPNEKLFF.

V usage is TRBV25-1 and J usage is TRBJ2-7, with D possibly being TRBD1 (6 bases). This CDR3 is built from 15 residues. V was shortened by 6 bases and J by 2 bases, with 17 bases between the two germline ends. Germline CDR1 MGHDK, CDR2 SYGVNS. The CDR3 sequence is CASSSTGIPPYEQYF. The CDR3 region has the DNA TGTGCCAGCAGCTCAACAGGGATTCCACCCTACGAGCAGTACTTC.

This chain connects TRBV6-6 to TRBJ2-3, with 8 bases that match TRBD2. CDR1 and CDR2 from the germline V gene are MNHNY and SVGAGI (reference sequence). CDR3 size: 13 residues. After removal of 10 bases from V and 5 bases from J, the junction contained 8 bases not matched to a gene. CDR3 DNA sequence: TGTGCCATTTCGGGGGGGCGGGGAGATACGCAGTATTTT. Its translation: CAISGGRGDTQYF.

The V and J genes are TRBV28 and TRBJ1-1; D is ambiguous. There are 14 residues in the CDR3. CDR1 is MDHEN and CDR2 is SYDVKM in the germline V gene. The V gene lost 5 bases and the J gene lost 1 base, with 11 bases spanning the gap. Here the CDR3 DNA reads TGTGCCAGCAGTCCCCCTACAGAGAACACTGAAGCTTTCTTT. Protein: CASSPPTENTEAFF.